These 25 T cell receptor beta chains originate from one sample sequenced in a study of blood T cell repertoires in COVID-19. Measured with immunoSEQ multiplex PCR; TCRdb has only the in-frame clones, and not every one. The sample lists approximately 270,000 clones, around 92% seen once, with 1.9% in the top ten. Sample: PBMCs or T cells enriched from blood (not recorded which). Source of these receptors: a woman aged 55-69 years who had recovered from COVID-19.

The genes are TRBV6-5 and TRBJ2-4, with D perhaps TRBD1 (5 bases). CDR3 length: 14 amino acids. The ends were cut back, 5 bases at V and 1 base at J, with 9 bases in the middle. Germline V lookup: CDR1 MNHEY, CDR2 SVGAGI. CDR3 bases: TGTGCCAGCAGTAGACAGTCGGCCAAAAACATTCAGTACTTC. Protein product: CASSRQSAKNIQYF.

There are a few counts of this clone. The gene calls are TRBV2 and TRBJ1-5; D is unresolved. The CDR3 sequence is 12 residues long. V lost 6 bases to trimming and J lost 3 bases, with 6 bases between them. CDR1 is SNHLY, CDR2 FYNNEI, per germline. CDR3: CASRGPNQPQHF. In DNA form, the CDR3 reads TGTGCCAGCAGGGGCCCCAATCAGCCCCAGCATTTT. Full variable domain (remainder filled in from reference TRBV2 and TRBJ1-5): EPEVTQTPSHQVTQMGQEVILRCVPISNHLYFYWYRQILGQKVEFLVSFYNNEISEKSEIFDDQFSVERPDGSNFTLKIRSTKLEDSAMYFCASRGPNQPQHFGDGTRLSIL.

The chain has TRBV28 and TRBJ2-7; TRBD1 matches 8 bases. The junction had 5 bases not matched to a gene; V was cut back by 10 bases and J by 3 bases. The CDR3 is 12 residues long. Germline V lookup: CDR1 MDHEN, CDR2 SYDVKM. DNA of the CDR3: TGTGCCACCGTAGGACAGGGCTACGAGCAGTACTTC. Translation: CATVGQGYEQYF.

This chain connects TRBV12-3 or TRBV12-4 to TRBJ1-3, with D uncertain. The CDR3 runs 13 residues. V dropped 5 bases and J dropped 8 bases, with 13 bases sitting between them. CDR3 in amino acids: CASSLFSGDTIYF. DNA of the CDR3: TGTGCCAGCAGTCTTTTTAGCGGGGACACCATATATTTT.

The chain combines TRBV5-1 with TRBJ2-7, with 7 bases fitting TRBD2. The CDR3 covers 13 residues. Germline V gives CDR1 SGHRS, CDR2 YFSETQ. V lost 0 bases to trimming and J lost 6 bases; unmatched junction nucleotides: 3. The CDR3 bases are TGCGCCAGCAGCTTGGCGGGGGGTTCCGAGCAGTACTTC. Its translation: CASSLAGGSEQYF.

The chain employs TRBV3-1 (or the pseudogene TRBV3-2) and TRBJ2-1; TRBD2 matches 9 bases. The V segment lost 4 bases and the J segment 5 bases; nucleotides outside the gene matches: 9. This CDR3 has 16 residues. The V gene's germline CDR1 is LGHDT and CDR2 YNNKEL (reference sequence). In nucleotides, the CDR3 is TGTGCCAGCAGCCTCCTAGGGAGCGGGAGGAACAATGAGCAGTTCTTC. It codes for CASSLLGSGRNNEQFF.

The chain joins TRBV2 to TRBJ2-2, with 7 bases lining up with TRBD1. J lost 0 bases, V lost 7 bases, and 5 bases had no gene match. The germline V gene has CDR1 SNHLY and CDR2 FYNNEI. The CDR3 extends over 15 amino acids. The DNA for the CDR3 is TGTGCCAGCAAGCGGACAGGCGCGAACACCGGGGAGCTGTTTTTT. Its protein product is CASKRTGANTGELFF.

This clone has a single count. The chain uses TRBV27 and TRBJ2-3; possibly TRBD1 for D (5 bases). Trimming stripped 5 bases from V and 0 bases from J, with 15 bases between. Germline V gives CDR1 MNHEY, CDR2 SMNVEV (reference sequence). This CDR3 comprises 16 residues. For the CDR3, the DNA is TGTGCCAGCAGTCCCTGGGGCAGCCCTAGCACAGATACGCAGTATTTT. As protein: CASSPWGSPSTDTQYF.

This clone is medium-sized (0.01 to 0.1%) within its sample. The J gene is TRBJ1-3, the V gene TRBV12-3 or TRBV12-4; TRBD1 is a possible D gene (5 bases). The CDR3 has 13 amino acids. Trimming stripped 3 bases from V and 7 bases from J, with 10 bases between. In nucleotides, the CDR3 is TGTGCCAGCAGTTTGAGCAGGGTTAACACCATATATTTT. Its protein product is CASSLSRVNTIYF.

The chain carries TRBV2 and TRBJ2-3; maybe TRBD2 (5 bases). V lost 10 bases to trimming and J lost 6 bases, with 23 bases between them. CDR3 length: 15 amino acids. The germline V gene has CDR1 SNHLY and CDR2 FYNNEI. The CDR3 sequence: CATEQGGVGIDTQYF. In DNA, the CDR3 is TGTGCCACTGAGCAAGGTGGGGTCGGGATTGATACGCAGTATTTT.

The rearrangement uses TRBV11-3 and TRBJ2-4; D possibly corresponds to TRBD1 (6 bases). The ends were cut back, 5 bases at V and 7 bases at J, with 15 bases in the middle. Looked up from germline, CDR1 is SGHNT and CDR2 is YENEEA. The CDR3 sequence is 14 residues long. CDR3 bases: TGTGCCAGCAGCGACCGGGACACCGTTAACATTCAGTACTTC. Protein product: CASSDRDTVNIQYF.

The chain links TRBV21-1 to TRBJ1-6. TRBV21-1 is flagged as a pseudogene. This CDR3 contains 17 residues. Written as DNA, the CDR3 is TGTGCCAGCAGCAAAGTGGGCGGGAGCTCCTATAATTCACCCCTCCACTTT. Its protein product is CASSKVGGSSYNSPLHF.

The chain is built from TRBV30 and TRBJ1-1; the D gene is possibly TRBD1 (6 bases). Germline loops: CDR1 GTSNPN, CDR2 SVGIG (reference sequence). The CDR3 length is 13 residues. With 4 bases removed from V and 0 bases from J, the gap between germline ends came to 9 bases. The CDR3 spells CAWIGQLNTEAFF. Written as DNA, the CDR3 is TGTGCCTGGATAGGACAGCTGAACACTGAAGCTTTCTTT.

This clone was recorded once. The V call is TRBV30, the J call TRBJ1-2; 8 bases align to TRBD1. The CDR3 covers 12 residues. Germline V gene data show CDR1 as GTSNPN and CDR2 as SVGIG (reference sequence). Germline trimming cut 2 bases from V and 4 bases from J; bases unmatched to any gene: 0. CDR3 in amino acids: CAWSTGGYGYTF. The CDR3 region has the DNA TGTGCCTGGAGTACAGGGGGCTATGGCTACACCTTC.

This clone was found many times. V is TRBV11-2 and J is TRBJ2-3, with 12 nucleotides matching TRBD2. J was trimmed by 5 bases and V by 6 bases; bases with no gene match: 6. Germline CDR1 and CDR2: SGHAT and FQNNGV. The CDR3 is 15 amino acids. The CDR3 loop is CASRVPGLAGDTQYF. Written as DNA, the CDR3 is TGTGCCAGCAGGGTACCGGGACTAGCGGGAGATACGCAGTATTTT.

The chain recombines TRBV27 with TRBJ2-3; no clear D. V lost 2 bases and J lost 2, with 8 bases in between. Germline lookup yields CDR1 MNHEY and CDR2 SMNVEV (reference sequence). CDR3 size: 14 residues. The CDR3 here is CASSLIGSTDTQYF. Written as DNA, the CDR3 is TGTGCCAGCAGTTTAATCGGGTCCACAGATACGCAGTATTTT.

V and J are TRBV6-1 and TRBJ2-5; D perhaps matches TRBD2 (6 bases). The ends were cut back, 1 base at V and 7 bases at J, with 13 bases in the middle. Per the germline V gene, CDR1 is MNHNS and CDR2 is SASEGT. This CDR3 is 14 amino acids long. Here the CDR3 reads CASSEGWEVGTQYF. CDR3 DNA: TGTGCCAGCAGTGAAGGCTGGGAGGTTGGGACCCAGTACTTC.

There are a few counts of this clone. DNA for the CDR3: TGCAGTGCCAGTTACTTAGCGTTCCCTCAAGAGACCCAGTACTTC. This translates into CSASYLAFPQETQYF. This chain uses TRBV20-1 with TRBJ2-5, with D maybe TRBD2 (5 bases). V shed 6 bases and J shed 2 bases, with 19 bases lying between them. The germline CDR1 and CDR2 sequences are DFQATT and SNEGSKA (reference sequence). This CDR3 spans 15 amino acids.

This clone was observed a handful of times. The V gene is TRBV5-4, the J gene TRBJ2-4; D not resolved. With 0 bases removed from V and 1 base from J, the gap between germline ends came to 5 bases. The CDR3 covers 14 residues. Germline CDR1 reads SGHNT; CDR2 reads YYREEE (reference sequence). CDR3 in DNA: TGTGCCAGCAGCTTGGACATCGCCAAAAACATTCAGTACTTC. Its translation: CASSLDIAKNIQYF.

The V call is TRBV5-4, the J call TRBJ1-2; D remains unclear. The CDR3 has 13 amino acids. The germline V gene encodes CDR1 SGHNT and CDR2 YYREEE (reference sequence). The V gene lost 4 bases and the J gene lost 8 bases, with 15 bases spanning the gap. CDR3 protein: CASSHRLLVGYTF. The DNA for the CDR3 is TGTGCCAGCAGCCATCGCTTACTGGTGGGCTACACCTTC.

The CDR3 DNA reads as TGTGCCAGCACCCTTGGGGGGGCCTATGGCTACACCTTC. Amino acids: CASTLGGAYGYTF. V usage is TRBV28 and J usage is TRBJ1-2; tentative D call: TRBD1 (6 bases). CDR3 length equals 13 residues. V lost 7 bases to trimming and J lost 4 bases, with 13 bases between them. CDR1 MDHEN and CDR2 SYDVKM come from the germline V gene.

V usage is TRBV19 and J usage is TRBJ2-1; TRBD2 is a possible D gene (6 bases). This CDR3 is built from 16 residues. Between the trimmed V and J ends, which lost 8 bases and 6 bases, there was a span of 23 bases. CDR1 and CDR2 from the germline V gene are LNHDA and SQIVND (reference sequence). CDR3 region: CASQWVAAENGNEQFF. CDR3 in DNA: TGTGCCAGTCAGTGGGTAGCGGCTGAAAACGGCAATGAGCAGTTCTTC.

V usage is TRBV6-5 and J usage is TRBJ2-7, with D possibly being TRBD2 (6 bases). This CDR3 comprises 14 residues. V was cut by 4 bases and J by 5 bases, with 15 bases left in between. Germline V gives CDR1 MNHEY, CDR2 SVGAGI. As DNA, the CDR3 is TGTGCCAGCAGTTCCCCCTGGGGAGGCAACGAGCAGTACTTC. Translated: CASSSPWGGNEQYF.

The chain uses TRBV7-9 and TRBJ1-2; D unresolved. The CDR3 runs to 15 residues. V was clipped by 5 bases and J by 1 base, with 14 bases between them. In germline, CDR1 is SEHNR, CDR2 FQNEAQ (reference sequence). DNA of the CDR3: TGTGCCAGCAGCCCCGGGATCCCCGGTAACTATGGCTACACCTTC. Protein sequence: CASSPGIPGNYGYTF. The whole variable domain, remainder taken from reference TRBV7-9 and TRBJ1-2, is DTGVSQNPRHKITKRGQNVTFRCDPISEHNRLYWYRQTLGQGPEFLTYFQNEAQLEKSRLLSDRFSAERPKGSFSTLEIQRTEQGDSAMYLCASSPGIPGNYGYTFGSGTRLTVV.

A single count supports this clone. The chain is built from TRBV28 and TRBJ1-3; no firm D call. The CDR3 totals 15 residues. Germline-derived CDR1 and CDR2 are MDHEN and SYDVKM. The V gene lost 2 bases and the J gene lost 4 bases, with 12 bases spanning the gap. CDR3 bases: TGTGCCAGCAGTTTAGCTCGGGTGGCCGGAAACACCATATATTTT. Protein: CASSLARVAGNTIYF. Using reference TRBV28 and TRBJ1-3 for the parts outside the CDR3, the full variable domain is DVKVTQSSRYLVKRTGEKVFLECVQDMDHENMFWYRQDPGLGLRLIYFSYDVKMKEKGDIPEGYSVSREKKERFSLILESASTNQTSMYLCASSLARVAGNTIYFGEGSWLTVV.